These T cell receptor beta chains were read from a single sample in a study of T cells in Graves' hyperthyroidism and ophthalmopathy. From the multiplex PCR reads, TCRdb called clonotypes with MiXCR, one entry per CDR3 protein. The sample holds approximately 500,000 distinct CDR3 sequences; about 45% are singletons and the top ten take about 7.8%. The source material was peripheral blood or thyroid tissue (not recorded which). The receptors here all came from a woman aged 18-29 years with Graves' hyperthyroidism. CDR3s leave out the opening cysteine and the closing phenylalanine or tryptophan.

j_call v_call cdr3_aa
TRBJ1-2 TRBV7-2 ASSFRRDPGYT
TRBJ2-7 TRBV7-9 ASSLNRFGGDEQY
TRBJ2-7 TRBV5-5 ASSLVEGEQY
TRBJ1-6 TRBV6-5 ASSRGFRQNNSPLH
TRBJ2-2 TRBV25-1 ASRRSGRNTGELF
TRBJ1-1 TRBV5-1 ASSLAGVKMNTEAF
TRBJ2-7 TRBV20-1 SARELSGSLDNEQY
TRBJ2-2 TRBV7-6 ASSHRRESPGELF
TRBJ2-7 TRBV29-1 SVEVTSEGDEQY
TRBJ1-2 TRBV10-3 AISEQGLGNYGYT
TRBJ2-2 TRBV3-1 ASRGTSGSNTGELF
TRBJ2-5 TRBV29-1 SLVLAAETQY
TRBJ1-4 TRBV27 ASSWATNEKLF
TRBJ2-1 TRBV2 ASSFNDEQF
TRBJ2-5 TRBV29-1 SVTLDRARETQY
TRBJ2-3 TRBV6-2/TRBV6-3 ASSSNLAASTDTQY
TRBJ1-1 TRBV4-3 ASSQELTGRAEAF
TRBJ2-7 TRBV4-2 ASSPSRGAGYEQY
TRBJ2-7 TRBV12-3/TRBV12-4 ASSSPGTGEQY
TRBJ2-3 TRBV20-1 SANGETDTQY
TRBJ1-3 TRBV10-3 AITSYETGGAEVTGNTIY
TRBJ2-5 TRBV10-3 AITDGGREETQY
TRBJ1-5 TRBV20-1 SAKDGQPQH
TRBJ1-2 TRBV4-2 ANSHEGLGGYT
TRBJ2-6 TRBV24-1 ATSDTTGTSLSGANVLT
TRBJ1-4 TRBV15 ATSSRGQGAEKLF
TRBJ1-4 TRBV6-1 ASSETGTEATNEKLF
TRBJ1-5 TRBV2 ASTTSGRGEQPQH
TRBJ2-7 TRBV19 ASSMGLNIYNEQY
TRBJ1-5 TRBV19 ASSFLGQGAQPQH
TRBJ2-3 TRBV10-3 ATGTSGIQGTDTQY
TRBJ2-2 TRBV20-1 SASSPRTRGVGELF
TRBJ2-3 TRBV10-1 ASNGGRGADTQY
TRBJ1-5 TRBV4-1 ASSQAGSIQPQH
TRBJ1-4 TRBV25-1 ASSHPRRSNEKLF
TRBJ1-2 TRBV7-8 ASSLAPGPSRGNYGYT
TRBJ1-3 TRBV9 ASSVSLSGNTIY
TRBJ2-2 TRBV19 AKSEGTGANTGELF
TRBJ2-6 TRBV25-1 ASSSWSVTGATGANVLT
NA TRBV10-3 AIRGTSGVTENEQF
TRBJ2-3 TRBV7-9 ASSAARGTTDTQY
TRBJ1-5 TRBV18 ASSPGTGDETQH
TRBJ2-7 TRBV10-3 AISEPTSGGYEQY
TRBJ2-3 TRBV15 ATSRGLGSTDTQY
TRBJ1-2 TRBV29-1 SVEELSINYGYT
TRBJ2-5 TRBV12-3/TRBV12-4 ASSRTSEQETQY
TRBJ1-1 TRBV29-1 SLNSMNTEAF
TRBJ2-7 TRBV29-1 SVALAGLGYGQY
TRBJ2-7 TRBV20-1 SASVDPTQRGFTYEQY
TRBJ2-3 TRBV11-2 ASSFSAGLGGTQY
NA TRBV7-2 ASSPRDGGEQF
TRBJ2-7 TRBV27 ASSREPTSSYEQY
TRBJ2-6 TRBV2 ASREDSRSGANVLT
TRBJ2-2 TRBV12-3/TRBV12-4 ASRRQGYTGELF
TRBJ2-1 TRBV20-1 SARRGGSRVIGEQF
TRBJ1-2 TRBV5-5 ASSLDPQVNYGYT
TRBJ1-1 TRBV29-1 SVAGTENTEAF
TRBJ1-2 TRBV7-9 ASSLGGRAYGYT
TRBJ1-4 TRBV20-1 SAGTGTNEKLF